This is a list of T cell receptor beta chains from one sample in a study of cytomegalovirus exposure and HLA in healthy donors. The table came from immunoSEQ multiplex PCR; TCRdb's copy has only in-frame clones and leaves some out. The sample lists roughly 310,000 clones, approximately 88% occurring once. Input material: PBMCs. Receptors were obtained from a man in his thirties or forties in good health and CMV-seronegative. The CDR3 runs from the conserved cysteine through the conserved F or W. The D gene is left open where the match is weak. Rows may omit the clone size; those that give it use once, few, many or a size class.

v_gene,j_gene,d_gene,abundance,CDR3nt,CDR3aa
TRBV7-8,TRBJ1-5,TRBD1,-,TGTGCCAGCAGCTCGCCGGGACAGGGGGCGCATCAGCCCCAGCATTTT,CASSSPGQGAHQPQHF
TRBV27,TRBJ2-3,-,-,TGTGCCAGCAGTCAACAGGGCCCAAGTCATACGCAGTATTTT,CASSQQGPSHTQYF
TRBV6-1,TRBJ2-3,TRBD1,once,TGTGCCAGCAGTGAAGTAGTGGGACAGGGAAACACAGATACGCAGTATTTT,CASSEVVGQGNTDTQYF
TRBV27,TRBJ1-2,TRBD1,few,TGTGCCAGCAGTTTACAAGGGGGCTTAGTCTACACCTTC,CASSLQGGLVYTF
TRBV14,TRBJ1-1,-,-,TGTGCCAGCAGCCCGACAGGCAGGAACACTGAAGCTTTCTTT,CASSPTGRNTEAFF
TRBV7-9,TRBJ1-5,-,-,TGTGCCAGCAGCTTAGGCAGGAGCAATCAGCCCCAGCATTTT,CASSLGRSNQPQHF
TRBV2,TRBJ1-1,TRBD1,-,TGTGCCAGCAGTGTTCTGCTCACGAGTCGGACAGGCACTGAAGCTTTCTTT,CASSVLLTSRTGTEAFF
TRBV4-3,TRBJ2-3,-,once,TGCGCCAGCAGCCAAGAGGTTGGACTATACACCACAGATACGCAGTATTTT,CASSQEVGLYTTDTQYF
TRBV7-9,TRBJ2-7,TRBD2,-,TGTGCCAGCAGCCCCAGGGCGGGACTAGCGGGGGTAGGGTCCTACGAGCAGTACTTC,CASSPRAGLAGVGSYEQYF
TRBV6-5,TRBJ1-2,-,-,TGTGCCAGCAGTTACGATAGGGGCGACAGTGGCTACACCTTC,CASSYDRGDSGYTF
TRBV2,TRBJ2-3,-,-,TGTGCCAGCAGTGATATCTTTAGTGGACACACAGATACGCAGTATTTT,CASSDIFSGHTDTQYF
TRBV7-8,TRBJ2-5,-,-,TGTGCCAGCAGCAGCAGGGTAGAGACCCAGTACTTC,CASSSRVETQYF
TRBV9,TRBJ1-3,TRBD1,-,TGTGCCAGCAGCGTAGCGCCGCGACAGGGGTCGCCTGGAAACACCATATATTTT,CASSVAPRQGSPGNTIYF
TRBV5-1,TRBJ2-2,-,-,TGCGCCAGCAGCTTGGCGGTGGGAGGCACCGGGGAGCTGTTTTTT,CASSLAVGGTGELFF
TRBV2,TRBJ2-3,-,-,TGTGCCAGCAGTCAGGACAGAAACACAGATACGCAGTATTTT,CASSQDRNTDTQYF
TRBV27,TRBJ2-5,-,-,TGTGCCAGCAGTTTCCCGGGGGAGACCCAGTACTTC,CASSFPGETQYF
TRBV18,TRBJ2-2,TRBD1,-,TGTGCCAGCTCACCAGGACAGGGGGCGCTGGCCGGGGAGCTGTTTTTT,CASSPGQGALAGELFF
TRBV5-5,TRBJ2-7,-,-,TGTGCCAGCAGCTTAAGTCAGCGTTCAGCCTCCTCCTACGAGCAGTACTTC,CASSLSQRSASSYEQYF
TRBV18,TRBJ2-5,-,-,TGTGCCAGCTCACCCCTACCTTTGCAGGGCCAAGAGACCCAGTACTTC,CASSPLPLQGQETQYF
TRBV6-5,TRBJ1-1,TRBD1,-,TGTGCCAGCAGTAGGGACAGGGGGCGTACTGAAGCTTTCTTT,CASSRDRGRTEAFF
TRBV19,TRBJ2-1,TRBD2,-,TGTGCCAGTACCCTCCGGCTAGCGGGGGCTTTAGGTAACAATGAGCAGTTCTTC,CASTLRLAGALGNNEQFF